This T cell receptor (beta chain) was profiled in a study of technical replicates of blood from a few donors. The CDR3 has 15 amino acids. Germline trimming cut 1 base from V and 6 bases from J; bases unmatched to any gene: 6. Germline CDR1 reads SGHVS; CDR2 reads FNYEAQ. Produced via immunoSEQ multiplex PCR; TCRdb's table is partial and in-frame only. Of tens of thousands of clones listed, approximately 94% are singletons. This sequence originates from a human donor in good health. The rearrangement links TRBV7-6 to TRBJ2-1, with TRBD1 identical over 7 bases. The sequenced material came from T cells isolated from PBMCs. CDR3 sequence (DNA): TGTGCCAGCAGCTTAGGTTTAAACAGGGGCAATGAGCAGTTCTTC. As protein: CASSLGLNRGNEQFF.